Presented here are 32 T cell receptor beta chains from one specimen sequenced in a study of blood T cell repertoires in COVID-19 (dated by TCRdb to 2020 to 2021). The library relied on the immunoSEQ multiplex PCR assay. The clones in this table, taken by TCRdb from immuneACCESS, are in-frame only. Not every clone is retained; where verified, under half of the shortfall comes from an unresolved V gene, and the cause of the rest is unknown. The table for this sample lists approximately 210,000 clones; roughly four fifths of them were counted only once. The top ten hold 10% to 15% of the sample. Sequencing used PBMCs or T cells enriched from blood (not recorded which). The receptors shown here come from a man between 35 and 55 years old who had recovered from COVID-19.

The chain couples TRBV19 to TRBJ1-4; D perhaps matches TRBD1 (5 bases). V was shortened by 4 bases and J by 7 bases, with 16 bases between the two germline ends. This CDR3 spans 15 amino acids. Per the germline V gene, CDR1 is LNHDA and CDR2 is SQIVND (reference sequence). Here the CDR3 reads CASSSRGHDSEKLFF. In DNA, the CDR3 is TGTGCCAGTAGTAGCAGAGGCCACGACAGTGAAAAACTGTTTTTT.

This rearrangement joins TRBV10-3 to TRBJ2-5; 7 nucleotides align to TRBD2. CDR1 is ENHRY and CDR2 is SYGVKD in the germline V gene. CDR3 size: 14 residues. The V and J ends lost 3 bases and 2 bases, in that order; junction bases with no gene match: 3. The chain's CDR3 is CAISEGGGQETQYF. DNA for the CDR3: TGTGCCATCAGTGAAGGCGGGGGACAAGAGACCCAGTACTTC.

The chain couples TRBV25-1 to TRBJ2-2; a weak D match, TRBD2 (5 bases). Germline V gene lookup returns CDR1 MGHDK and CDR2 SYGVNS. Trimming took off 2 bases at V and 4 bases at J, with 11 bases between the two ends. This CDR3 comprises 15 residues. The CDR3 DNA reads TGTGCCAGCAGTGAAATAACTCGGGGCACCGGGGAGCTGTTTTTT. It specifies CASSEITRGTGELFF. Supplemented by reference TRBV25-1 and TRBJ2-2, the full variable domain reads EADIYQTPRYLVIGTGKKITLECSQTMGHDKMYWYQQDPGMELHLIHYSYGVNSTEKGDLSSESTVSRIRTEHFPLTLESARPSHTSQYLCASSEITRGTGELFFGEGSRLTVL.

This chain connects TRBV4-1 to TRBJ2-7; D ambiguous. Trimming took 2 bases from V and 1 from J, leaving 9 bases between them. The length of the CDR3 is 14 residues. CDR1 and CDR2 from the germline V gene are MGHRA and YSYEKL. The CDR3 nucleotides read TGCGCCAGCAGCCAAATGGCATTTTCCTACGAGCAGTACTTC. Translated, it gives CASSQMAFSYEQYF.

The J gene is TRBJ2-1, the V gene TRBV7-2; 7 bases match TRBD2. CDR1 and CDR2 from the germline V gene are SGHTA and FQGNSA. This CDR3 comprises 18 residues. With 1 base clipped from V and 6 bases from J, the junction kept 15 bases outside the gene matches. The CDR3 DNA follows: TGTGCCAGCAGCTTAGAAACAGGTTCGGCGGGGAGGGGCAATGAGCAGTTCTTC. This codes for CASSLETGSAGRGNEQFF.

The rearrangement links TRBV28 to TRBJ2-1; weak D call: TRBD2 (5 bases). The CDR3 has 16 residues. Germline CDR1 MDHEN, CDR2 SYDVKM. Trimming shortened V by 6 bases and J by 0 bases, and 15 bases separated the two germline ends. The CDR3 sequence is CASSPEILVSYNEQFF. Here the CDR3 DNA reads TGTGCCAGCAGCCCTGAGATACTAGTCTCCTACAATGAGCAGTTCTTC. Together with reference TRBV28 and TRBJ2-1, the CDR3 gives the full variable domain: DVKVTQSSRYLVKRTGEKVFLECVQDMDHENMFWYRQDPGLGLRLIYFSYDVKMKEKGDIPEGYSVSREKKERFSLILESASTNQTSMYLCASSPEILVSYNEQFFGPGTRLTVL.

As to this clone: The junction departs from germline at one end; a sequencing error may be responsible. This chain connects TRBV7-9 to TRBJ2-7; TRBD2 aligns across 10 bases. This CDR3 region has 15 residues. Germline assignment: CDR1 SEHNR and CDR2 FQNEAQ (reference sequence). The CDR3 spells CASSLAGTSDYEQYF. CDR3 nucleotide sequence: TGTGCCAGCAGCCTAGCCGGGACTAGCGACTACGAGCAGTACTTC. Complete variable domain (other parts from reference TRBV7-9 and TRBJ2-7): DTGVSQNPRHKITKRGQNVTFRCDPISEHNRLYWYRQTLGQGPEFLTYFQNEAQLEKSRLLSDRFSAERPKGSFSTLEIQRTEQGDSAMYLCASSLAGTSDYEQYFGPGTRLTVT.

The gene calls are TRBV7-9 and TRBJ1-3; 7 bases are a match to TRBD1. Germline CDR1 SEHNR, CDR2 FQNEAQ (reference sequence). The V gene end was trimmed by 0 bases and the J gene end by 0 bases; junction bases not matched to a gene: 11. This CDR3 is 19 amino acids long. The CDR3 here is CASSLAPFTDRVSGNTIYF. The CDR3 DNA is TGTGCCAGCAGCTTAGCCCCCTTTACAGACAGGGTCTCTGGAAACACCATATATTTT.

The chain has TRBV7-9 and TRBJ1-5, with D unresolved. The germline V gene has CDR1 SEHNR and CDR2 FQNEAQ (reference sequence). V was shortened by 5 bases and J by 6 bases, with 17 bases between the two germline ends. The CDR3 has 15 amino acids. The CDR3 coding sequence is TGTGCCAGCAGCCGCGGGCTGACGGGTGGTCAGCCCCAGCATTTT. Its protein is CASSRGLTGGQPQHF.

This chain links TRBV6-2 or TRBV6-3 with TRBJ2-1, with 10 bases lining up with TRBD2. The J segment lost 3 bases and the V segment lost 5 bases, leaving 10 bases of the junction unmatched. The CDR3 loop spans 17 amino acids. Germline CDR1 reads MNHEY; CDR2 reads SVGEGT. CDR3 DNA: TGTGCCAGCAGTCTCCACCTAACTAGCGGGAACTACAATGAGCAGTTCTTC. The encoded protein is CASSLHLTSGNYNEQFF.

This CDR3 reads CASSTLQSTHEQYF. Here the CDR3 DNA reads TGTGCCAGCAGCACGCTCCAGTCCACACACGAGCAGTACTTC. J is TRBJ2-7 and V is TRBV9; unclear D gene. The CDR3 contains 14 residues. From germline, CDR1 is SGDLS and CDR2 YYNGEE. Trimming removed 4 bases from V and 5 bases from J, with 16 bases in between.

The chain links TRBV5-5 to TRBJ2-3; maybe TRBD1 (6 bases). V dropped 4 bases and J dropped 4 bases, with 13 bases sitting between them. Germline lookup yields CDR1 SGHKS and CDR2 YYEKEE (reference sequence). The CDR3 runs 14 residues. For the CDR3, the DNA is TGTGCCAGCAGCAGTGTACAGGGCTCAGATACGCAGTATTTT. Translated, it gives CASSSVQGSDTQYF. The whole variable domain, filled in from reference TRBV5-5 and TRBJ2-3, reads DAGVTQSPTHLIKTRGQQVTLRCSPISGHKSVSWYQQVLGQGPQFIFQYYEKEERGRGNFPDRFSARQFPNYSSELNVNALLLGDSALYLCASSSVQGSDTQYFGPGTRLTVL.

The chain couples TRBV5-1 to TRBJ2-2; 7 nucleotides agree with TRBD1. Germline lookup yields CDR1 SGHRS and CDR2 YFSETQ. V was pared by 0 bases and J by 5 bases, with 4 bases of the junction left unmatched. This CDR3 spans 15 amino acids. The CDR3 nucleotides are TGCGCCAGCAGCTTGGCGGCCAGGGGGACCGGGGAGCTGTTTTTT. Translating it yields CASSLAARGTGELFF.

CDR3 coding DNA: TGTGCCAGCAGCCCGGGACAGGGGAACACTGAAGCTTTCTTT. It specifies CASSPGQGNTEAFF. This chain joins TRBV7-6 and TRBJ1-1; 9 bases agree with TRBD1. Looked up from germline, CDR1 is SGHVS and CDR2 is FNYEAQ. This CDR3 has 14 residues. V lost 5 bases, J lost 1 base, and 2 bases stayed unmatched.

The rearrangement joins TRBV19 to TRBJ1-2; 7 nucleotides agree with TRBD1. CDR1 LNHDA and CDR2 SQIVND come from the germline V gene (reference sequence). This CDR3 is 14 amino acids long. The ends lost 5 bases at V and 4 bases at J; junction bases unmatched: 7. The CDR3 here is CASSLTGVGYGYTF. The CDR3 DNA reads TGTGCCAGTAGTTTAACAGGGGTCGGCTATGGCTACACCTTC.

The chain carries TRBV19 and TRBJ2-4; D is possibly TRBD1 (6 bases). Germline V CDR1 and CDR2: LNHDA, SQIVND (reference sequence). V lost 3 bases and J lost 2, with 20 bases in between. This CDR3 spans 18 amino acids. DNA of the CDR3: TGTGCCAGTAGTATCGGGAATCAGGGGAGATTTCCCAAAAACATTCAGTACTTC. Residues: CASSIGNQGRFPKNIQYF.

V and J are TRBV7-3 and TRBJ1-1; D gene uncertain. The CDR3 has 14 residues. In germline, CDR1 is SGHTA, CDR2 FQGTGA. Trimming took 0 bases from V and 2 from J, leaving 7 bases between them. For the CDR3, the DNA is TGTGCCAGCAGCTTAACTAGTAGAAACACTGAAGCTTTCTTT. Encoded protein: CASSLTSRNTEAFF.

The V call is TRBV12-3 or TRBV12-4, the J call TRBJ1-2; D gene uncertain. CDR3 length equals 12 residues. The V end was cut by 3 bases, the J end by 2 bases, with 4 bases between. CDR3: CASSFENYGYTF. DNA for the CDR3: TGTGCCAGCAGTTTCGAGAACTATGGCTACACCTTC.

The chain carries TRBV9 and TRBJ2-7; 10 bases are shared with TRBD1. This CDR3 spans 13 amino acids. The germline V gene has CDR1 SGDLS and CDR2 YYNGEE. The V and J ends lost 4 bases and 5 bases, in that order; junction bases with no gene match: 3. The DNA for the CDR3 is TGTGCCAGCAGCCGACAGGGGGCGGACGAGCAGTACTTC. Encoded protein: CASSRQGADEQYF.

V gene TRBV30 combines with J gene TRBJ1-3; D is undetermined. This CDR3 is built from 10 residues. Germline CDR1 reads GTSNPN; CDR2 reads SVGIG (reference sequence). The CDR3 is CAISGNTIYF. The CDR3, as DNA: TGTGCTATCTCTGGAAACACCATATATTTT. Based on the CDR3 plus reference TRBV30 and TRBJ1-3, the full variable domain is SQTIHQWPATLVQPVGSPLSLECTVEGTSNPNLYWYRQAAGRGLQLLFYSVGIGQISSEVPQNLSASRPQDRQFILSSKKLLLSDSGFYLCAISGNTIYFGEGSWLTVV.

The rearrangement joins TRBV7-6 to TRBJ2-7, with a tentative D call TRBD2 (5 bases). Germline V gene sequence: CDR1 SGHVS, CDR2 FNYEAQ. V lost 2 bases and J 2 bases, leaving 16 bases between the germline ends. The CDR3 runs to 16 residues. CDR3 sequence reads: CASSLSTPTKPYEQYF. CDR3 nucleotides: TGTGCCAGCAGCTTAAGCACCCCGACTAAGCCCTACGAGCAGTACTTC. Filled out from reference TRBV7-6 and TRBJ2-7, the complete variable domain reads GAGVSQSPRYKVTKRGQDVALRCDPISGHVSLYWYRQALGQGPEFLTYFNYEAQQDKSGLPNDRFSAERPEGSISTLTIQRTEQRDSAMYRCASSLSTPTKPYEQYFGPGTRLTVT.

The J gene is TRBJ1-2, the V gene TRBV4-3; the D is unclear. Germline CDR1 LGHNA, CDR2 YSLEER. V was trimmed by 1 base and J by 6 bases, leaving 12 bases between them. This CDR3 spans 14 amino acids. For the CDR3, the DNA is TGCGCCAGCAGCCAAGGACATTCCCAAGATGGCTACACCTTC. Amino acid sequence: CASSQGHSQDGYTF.

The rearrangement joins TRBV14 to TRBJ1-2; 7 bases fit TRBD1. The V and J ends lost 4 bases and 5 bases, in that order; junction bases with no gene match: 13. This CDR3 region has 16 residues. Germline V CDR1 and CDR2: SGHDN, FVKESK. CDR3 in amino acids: CASSPTYRGSRYGYTF. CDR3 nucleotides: TGTGCCAGCAGCCCAACCTACAGGGGATCCCGATATGGCTACACCTTC.

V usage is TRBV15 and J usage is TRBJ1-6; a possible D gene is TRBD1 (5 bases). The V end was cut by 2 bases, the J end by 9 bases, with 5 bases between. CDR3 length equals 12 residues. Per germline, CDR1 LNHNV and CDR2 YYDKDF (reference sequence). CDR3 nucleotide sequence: TGTGCCACCAGCAGACAGGGTTCACCCCTCCACTTT. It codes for CATSRQGSPLHF.

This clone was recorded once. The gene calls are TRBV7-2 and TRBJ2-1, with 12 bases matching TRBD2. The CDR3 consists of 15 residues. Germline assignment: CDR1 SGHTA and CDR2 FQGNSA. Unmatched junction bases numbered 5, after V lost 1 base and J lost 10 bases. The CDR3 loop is CASSLVLGLAGEQFF. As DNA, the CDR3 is TGTGCCAGCAGCTTAGTTCTCGGACTAGCGGGAGAGCAGTTCTTC.

CDR3 nucleotides: TGTGCCATCAGCCCCCGCGGACAGCTATACGAGCAGTACGTC. Protein sequence: CAISPRGQLYEQYV. The chain has TRBV10-3 and TRBJ2-7; a possible D gene is TRBD1 (6 bases). CDR3 length equals 14 residues. Germline values: CDR1 ENHRY, CDR2 SYGVKD. V was pared by 6 bases and J by 4 bases, with 16 bases between.

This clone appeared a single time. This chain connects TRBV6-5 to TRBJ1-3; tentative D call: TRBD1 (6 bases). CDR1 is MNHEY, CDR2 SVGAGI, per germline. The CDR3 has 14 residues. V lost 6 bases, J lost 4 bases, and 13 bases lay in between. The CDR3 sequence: CASRRQVAGNTIYF. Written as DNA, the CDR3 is TGTGCCAGCAGACGACAGGTAGCGGGAAACACCATATATTTT.

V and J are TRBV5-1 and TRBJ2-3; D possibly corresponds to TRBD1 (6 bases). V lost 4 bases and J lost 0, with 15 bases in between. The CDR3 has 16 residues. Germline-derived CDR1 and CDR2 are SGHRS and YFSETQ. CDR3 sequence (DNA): TGCGCCAGCAGCCTTGGGACACCCTCTAGCACAGATACGCAGTATTTT. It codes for CASSLGTPSSTDTQYF.

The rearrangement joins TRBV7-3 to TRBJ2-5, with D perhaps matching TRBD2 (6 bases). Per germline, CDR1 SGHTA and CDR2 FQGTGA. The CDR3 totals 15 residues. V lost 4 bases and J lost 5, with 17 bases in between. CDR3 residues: CASSSSGVGTETQYF. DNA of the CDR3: TGTGCCAGCAGCTCGTCGGGGGTCGGGACGGAGACCCAGTACTTC.

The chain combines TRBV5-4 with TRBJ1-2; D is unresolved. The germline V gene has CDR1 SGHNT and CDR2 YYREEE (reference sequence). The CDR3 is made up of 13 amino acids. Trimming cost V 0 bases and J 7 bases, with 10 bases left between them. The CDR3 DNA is TGTGCCAGCAGCTTGGGTCGAGTCTCTGGCTACACCTTC. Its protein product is CASSLGRVSGYTF.

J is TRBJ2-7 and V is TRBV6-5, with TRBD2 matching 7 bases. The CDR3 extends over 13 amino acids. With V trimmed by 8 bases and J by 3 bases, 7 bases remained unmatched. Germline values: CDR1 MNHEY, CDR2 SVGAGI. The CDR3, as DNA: TGTGCCAGCGGAGCGGGGCTCAACTACGAGCAGTACTTC. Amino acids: CASGAGLNYEQYF.

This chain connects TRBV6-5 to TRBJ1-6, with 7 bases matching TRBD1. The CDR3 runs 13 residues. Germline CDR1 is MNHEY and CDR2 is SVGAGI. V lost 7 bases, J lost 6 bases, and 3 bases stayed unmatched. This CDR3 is CASTGQVNSPLHF. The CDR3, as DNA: TGTGCCAGCACCGGACAGGTTAATTCACCCCTCCACTTT.